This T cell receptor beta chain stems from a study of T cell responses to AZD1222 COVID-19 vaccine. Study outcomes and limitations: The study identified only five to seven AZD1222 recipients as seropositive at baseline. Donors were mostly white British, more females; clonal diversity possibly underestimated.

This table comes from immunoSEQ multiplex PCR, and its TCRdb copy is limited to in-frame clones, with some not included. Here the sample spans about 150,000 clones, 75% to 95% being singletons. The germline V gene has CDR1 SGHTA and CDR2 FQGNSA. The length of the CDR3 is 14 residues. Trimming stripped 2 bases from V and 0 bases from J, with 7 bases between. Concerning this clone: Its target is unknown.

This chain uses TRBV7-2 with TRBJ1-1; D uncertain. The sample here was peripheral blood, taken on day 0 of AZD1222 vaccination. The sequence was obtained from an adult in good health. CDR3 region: CASSLKSMNTEAFF. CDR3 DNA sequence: TGTGCCAGCAGCTTAAAGTCCATGAACACTGAAGCTTTCTTT.